Shown below are 17 T cell receptor beta chains from a single sample sequenced in a study of blood T cell repertoires in COVID-19. The protocol was immunoSEQ multiplex PCR, while the TCRdb copy is restricted to in-frame clones and leaves out a portion. The sample gives 140,000 to 150,000 clones, roughly 81% of which show up once; approximately 3.6% is in the top ten. The specimen was PBMCs or T cells enriched from blood (not recorded which). The receptors derive from a woman in her fifties or sixties with acute COVID-19.

The chain combines TRBV7-2 with TRBJ2-2; D may be TRBD1 (6 bases). The ends were cut back, 3 bases at V and 3 bases at J, with 11 bases in the middle. This CDR3 has 15 residues. Germline V lookup: CDR1 SGHTA, CDR2 FQGNSA. DNA of the CDR3: TGTGCCAGCAGCTTTAAGTCAGGGGACACCGGGGAGCTGTTTTTT. It translates to CASSFKSGDTGELFF.

This chain uses TRBV12-3 or TRBV12-4 with TRBJ1-5; D is undetermined. Trimming removed 6 bases at V and 4 bases at J, with 10 bases between. The CDR3 is 13 amino acids. The CDR3 reads CASSKTENQPQHF. The CDR3 DNA follows: TGTGCCAGCAGCAAAACAGAGAATCAGCCCCAGCATTTT.

The V gene is TRBV5-1, the J gene TRBJ2-2, with D unresolved. V was trimmed by 2 bases and J by 4 bases, leaving 9 bases between them. Germline V gene data show CDR1 as SGHRS and CDR2 as YFSETQ. This CDR3 spans 14 amino acids. The DNA for the CDR3 is TGCGCCAGCAGCTTAACGACGGGCACCGGGGAGCTGTTTTTT. Amino acid sequence: CASSLTTGTGELFF. Combining the CDR3 with reference TRBV5-1 and TRBJ2-2 gives the whole variable domain KAGVTQTPRYLIKTRGQQVTLSCSPISGHRSVSWYQQTPGQGLQFLFEYFSETQRNKGNFPGRFSGRQFSNSRSEMNVSTLELGDSALYLCASSLTTGTGELFFGEGSRLTVL.

This clone came up once. This chain uses TRBV5-4 with TRBJ2-5, with 8 positions matching TRBD2. Per germline, CDR1 SGHNT and CDR2 YYREEE (reference sequence). The CDR3 contains 17 residues. The V and J ends lost 4 bases and 3 bases, in that order; junction bases with no gene match: 14. In nucleotides, the CDR3 is TGTGCCAGCAGCCCGGGGGGGGCTTTAGTGGCAGAAGAGACCCAGTACTTC. It translates to CASSPGGALVAEETQYF.

Concerning this clone itself: It is unclear where the CDR3 begins or ends on the DNA, so no DNA is shown, and the CDR3 is as TCRdb lists it. V usage is TRBV28 and J usage is TRBJ2-3; the table's TRBD2 call for D was not verified on the DNA. Per the germline V gene, CDR1 is MDHEN and CDR2 is SYDVKM. The CDR3 spans 16 amino acids, including both terminal residues. The CDR3 reads CASSSSTSGRTDTQYF.

CDR3 nucleotide sequence: TGTGCCAGTAGTATACAGGGAACGGACACTGAAGCTTTCTTT. Translation: CASSIQGTDTEAFF. The chain couples TRBV19 to TRBJ1-1; TRBD1 is a possible D gene (5 bases). Germline loops: CDR1 LNHDA, CDR2 SQIVND (reference sequence). V was cut by 2 bases and J by 3 bases, with 10 bases left in between. The CDR3 extends over 14 amino acids.

This clone has more than one count but fewer than ten. The rearrangement uses TRBV9 and TRBJ2-3; tentative D call: TRBD1 (5 bases). The CDR3 spans 15 residues. V lost 3 bases and J 0 bases, leaving 11 bases between the germline ends. Germline V gives CDR1 SGDLS, CDR2 YYNGEE. CDR3 coding DNA: TGTGCCAGCAGCGCCAGACAGCATAGCACAGATACGCAGTATTTT. This sequence encodes CASSARQHSTDTQYF.

V usage is TRBV11-1 and J usage is TRBJ1-2; no clear D. V was trimmed by 5 bases and J by 8 bases, leaving 15 bases between them. The length of the CDR3 is 13 residues. CDR1 is SGHAT, CDR2 FQDESV, per germline (reference sequence). The CDR3: CASSPSSGVGYTF. The CDR3 nucleotides are TGTGCCAGCAGCCCATCTTCTGGAGTCGGCTACACCTTC. Complete variable domain (other parts from reference TRBV11-1 and TRBJ1-2): EAEVAQSPRYKITEKSQAVAFWCDPISGHATLYWYRQILGQGPELLVQFQDESVVDDSQLPKDRFSAERLKGVDSTLKIQPAELGDSAMYLCASSPSSGVGYTFGSGTRLTVV.

V gene TRBV5-1 combines with J gene TRBJ2-1; TRBD1 is a possible D gene (6 bases). Germline V lookup: CDR1 SGHRS, CDR2 YFSETQ. This CDR3 spans 16 amino acids. V was pared by 4 bases and J by 4 bases, with 18 bases between. CDR3 in amino acids: CASSRHPGQDYNEQFF. The CDR3 DNA reads as TGCGCCAGCAGCCGTCACCCGGGACAAGATTACAATGAGCAGTTCTTC.

The CDR3 DNA sequence: TGTGCCAGCAGTCATTATGAGGGCTCACCCCTCCACTTT. Translating gives CASSHYEGSPLHF. The chain recombines TRBV28 with TRBJ1-6, with D unresolved. CDR3 length: 13 residues. Germline V gene data show CDR1 as MDHEN and CDR2 as SYDVKM. The V end lost 5 bases, the J end lost 10 bases, and 12 bases lay between the germline ends.

The rearrangement joins TRBV7-8 to TRBJ2-7; 7 bases map to TRBD1. Germline values: CDR1 SGHVS, CDR2 FQNEAQ. The CDR3 runs to 14 residues. The trim removed 5 bases at V and 5 bases at J, leaving 9 bases unmatched. The CDR3 is CASSPPGQYHEQYF. DNA of the CDR3: TGTGCCAGCAGCCCCCCGGGACAGTATCACGAGCAGTACTTC.

The chain recombines TRBV18 with TRBJ2-3; 11 positions match TRBD1. The CDR3 sequence is 17 residues long. The V segment lost 2 bases and the J segment 6 bases; nucleotides outside the gene matches: 10. The germline V gene has CDR1 KGHSH and CDR2 LQKENI. The CDR3 spells CASSPIGQGAMSDTQYF. DNA of the CDR3: TGTGCCAGCTCACCAATAGGACAGGGGGCTATGTCGGATACGCAGTATTTT. Variable domain in full (rest from reference TRBV18 and TRBJ2-3): NAGVMQNPRHLVRRRGQEARLRCSPMKGHSHVYWYRQLPEEGLKFMVYLQKENIIDESGMPKERFSAEFPKEGPSILRIQQVVRGDSAAYFCASSPIGQGAMSDTQYFGPGTRLTVL.

The chain uses TRBV27 and TRBJ1-4; D is perhaps TRBD1 (5 bases). This CDR3 contains 13 residues. Per the germline V gene, CDR1 is MNHEY and CDR2 is SMNVEV (reference sequence). CDR3 region: CDPYRRVGEKLFF. As DNA, the CDR3 is TGTGACCCCTACCGCAGGGTTGGTGAAAAACTGTTTTTT.

This clone was seen once. This sequence joins TRBV5-1 and TRBJ2-3; 9 positions match TRBD2. Germline trimming cut 0 bases from V and 4 bases from J; bases unmatched to any gene: 6. Germline values: CDR1 SGHRS, CDR2 YFSETQ. This CDR3 has 16 amino acids. CDR3 sequence (DNA): TGCGCCAGCAGCTTGGTGGCGGGAGGGCCCCCAGATACGCAGTATTTT. Translating it yields CASSLVAGGPPDTQYF.

This chain joins TRBV4-1 and TRBJ2-5; no definite D call. CDR1 MGHRA and CDR2 YSYEKL come from the germline V gene. V was trimmed by 0 bases and J by 5 bases, leaving 13 bases between them. This CDR3 comprises 15 residues. The CDR3 nucleotides are TGCGCCAGCAGCCAAGATGTCCCAAGCCACGAGACCCAGTACTTC. Protein: CASSQDVPSHETQYF.

The chain uses TRBV19 and TRBJ2-1; 11 bases are a match to TRBD2. The V and J ends lost 4 bases and 7 bases, in that order; junction bases with no gene match: 12. The CDR3 has 17 amino acids. The V gene's germline CDR1 is LNHDA and CDR2 SQIVND (reference sequence). The CDR3 DNA follows: TGTGCCAGTAGTAGAACCCTTAGCGGGGGGGGTTATAATGAGCAGTTCTTC. Its protein is CASSRTLSGGGYNEQFF.

This chain uses TRBV5-1 with TRBJ2-2; 7 bases align to TRBD2. The CDR3 length is 12 residues. CDR1 SGHRS and CDR2 YFSETQ come from the germline V gene. The trim removed 2 bases at V and 10 bases at J, leaving 2 bases unmatched. Here the CDR3 DNA reads TGCGCCAGCAGCTTTCGGGGGGAGGAGCTGTTTTTT. This codes for CASSFRGEELFF. Complete variable domain (other parts from reference TRBV5-1 and TRBJ2-2): KAGVTQTPRYLIKTRGQQVTLSCSPISGHRSVSWYQQTPGQGLQFLFEYFSETQRNKGNFPGRFSGRQFSNSRSEMNVSTLELGDSALYLCASSFRGEELFFGEGSRLTVL.